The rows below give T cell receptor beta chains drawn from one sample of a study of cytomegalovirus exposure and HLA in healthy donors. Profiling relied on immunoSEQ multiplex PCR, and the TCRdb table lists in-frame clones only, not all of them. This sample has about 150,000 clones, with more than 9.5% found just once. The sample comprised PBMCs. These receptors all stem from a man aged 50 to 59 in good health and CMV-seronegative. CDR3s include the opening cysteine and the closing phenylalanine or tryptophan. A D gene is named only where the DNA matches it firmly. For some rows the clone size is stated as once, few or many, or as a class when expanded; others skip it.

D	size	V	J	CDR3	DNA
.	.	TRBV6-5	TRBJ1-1	CASSYQGSEAFF	TGTGCCAGCAGTTACCAGGGGTCTGAAGCTTTCTTT
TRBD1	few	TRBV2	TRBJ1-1	CECTGDGGTEAFF	TGTGAGTGCACAGGGGACGGTGGCACTGAAGCTTTCTTT
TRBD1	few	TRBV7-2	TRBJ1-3	CASRRTGLLFSGNTIYF	TGTGCCAGCAGACGGACAGGGTTGCTCTTCTCTGGAAACACCATATATTTT
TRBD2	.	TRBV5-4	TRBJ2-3	CASSLDWAGGVTDTQYF	TGTGCCAGCAGCTTGGACTGGGCGGGAGGGGTCACAGATACGCAGTATTTT
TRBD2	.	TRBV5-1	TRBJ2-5	CASLGASGSGGETQYF	TGCGCCAGCCTCGGGGCTAGCGGGAGCGGTGGGGAGACCCAGTACTTC
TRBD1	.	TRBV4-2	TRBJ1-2	CASSPTGGPGGYTF	TGTGCCAGCAGCCCTACAGGGGGCCCAGGAGGCTACACCTTC
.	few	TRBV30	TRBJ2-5	CAWSESRETQYF	TGTGCCTGGAGCGAGAGTAGAGAGACCCAGTACTTC
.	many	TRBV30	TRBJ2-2	CAGGRPKVGTGELFF	TGTGCCGGGGGCAGGCCCAAAGTGGGCACCGGGGAGCTGTTTTTT
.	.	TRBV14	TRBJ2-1	CASSPRGAVWSYNEQFF	TGTGCCAGCAGCCCAAGAGGAGCGGTGTGGTCCTACAATGAGCAGTTCTTC
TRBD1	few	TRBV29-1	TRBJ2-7	CSALGQGIAYEQYF	TGCAGCGCACTGGGACAGGGAATCGCCTACGAGCAGTACTTC
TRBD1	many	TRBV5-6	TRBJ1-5	CASSLGQGPGKPQHF	TGTGCCAGCAGCCTCGGACAGGGGCCGGGGAAGCCCCAGCATTTT
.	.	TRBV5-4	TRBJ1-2	CASSLPRARLDGYTF	TGTGCCAGCAGCTTGCCCAGGGCGAGACTCGATGGCTACACCTTC
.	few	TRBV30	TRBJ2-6	CAGGGAEGANVLTF	TGTGCCGGAGGGGGCGCGGAAGGGGCCAACGTCCTGACTTTC
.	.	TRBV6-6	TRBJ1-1	CASSYPGSKSTEAFF	TGTGCCAGCAGTTATCCGGGGAGTAAGAGCACTGAAGCTTTCTTT
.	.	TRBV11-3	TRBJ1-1	CASSYTGNTEAFF	TGTGCCAGCAGCTATACGGGAAACACTGAAGCTTTCTTT
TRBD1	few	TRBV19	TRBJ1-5	CASSIQGAGVNQPQHF	TGTGCCAGTAGTATACAGGGGGCGGGGGTCAATCAGCCCCAGCATTTT
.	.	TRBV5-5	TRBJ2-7	CASSAGARGSSEQYF	TGTGCCAGCAGCGCGGGGGCCAGGGGTTCATCCGAGCAGTACTTC
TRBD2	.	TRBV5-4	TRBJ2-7	CASSTKLAGREQYF	TGTGCCAGCAGCACGAAACTAGCGGGACGCGAGCAGTACTTC
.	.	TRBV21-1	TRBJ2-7	CARAAGASLNEQYF	TGTGCCAGGGCCGCGGGGGCTTCTCTGAACGAGCAGTACTTC
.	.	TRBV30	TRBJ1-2	CACWGEIYGYTF	TGTGCCTGTTGGGGAGAAATCTATGGCTACACCTTC
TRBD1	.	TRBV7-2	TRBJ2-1	CASSLGTGFYNEQFF	TGTGCCAGCAGCTTAGGGACAGGGTTTTACAATGAGCAGTTCTTC
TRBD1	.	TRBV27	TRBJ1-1	CASRPNRGNTEAFF	TGTGCCAGCCGTCCCAACAGGGGGAACACTGAAGCTTTCTTT
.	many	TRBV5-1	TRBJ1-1	CASSLREGGNTEAFF	TGCGCCAGCAGCTTGCGGGAGGGGGGGAACACTGAAGCTTTCTTT
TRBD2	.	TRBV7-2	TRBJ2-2	CASSWPRREGRTGELFF	TGTGCCAGCAGCTGGCCCCGGCGGGAGGGCCGAACCGGGGAGCTGTTTTTT
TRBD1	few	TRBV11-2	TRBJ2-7	CASSLRVRGPYEQYF	TGTGCCAGCAGCTTACGGGTCAGGGGGCCCTACGAGCAGTACTTC
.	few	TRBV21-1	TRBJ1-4	CASSTGQVGLTNEKLFF	TGTGCCAGCAGCACCGGACAGGTGGGTCTAACTAATGAAAAACTGTTTTTT
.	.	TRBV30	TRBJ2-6	CAWSAEVSGANVLTF	TGTGCCTGGAGTGCAGAGGTCTCTGGGGCCAACGTCCTGACTTTC
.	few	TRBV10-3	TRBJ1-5	CAISAAGNQPQHF	TGTGCCATCAGTGCGGCGGGCAATCAGCCCCAGCATTTT
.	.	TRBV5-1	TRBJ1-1	CASSSRGTEAFF	TGCGCCAGCAGCAGCAGGGGTACTGAAGCTTTCTTT
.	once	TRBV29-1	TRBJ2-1	CSVDVSGSYNEQFF	TGCAGCGTTGATGTTTCGGGCTCCTACAATGAGCAGTTCTTC
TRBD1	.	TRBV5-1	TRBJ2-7	CASSRQGVLGEQYF	TGCGCCAGCAGTCGTCAGGGGGTATTGGGCGAGCAGTACTTC
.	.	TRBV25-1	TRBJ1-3	CASRGHAETREYF	TGTGCCAGCAGAGGACATGCGGAAACAAGGGAATATTTT
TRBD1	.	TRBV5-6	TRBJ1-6	CASSLGGFSYNSPLHF	TGTGCCAGCAGCTTAGGGGGCTTCTCCTATAATTCACCCCTCCACTTT
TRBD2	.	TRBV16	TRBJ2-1	CASSPREGSRNEQFF	TGTGCCAGCAGCCCCCGGGAGGGGTCAAGGAATGAGCAGTTCTTC
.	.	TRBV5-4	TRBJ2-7	CASSPLGAGISYEQYF	TGTGCCAGCAGCCCCCTTGGGGCAGGGATATCCTACGAGCAGTACTTC